The 14 T cell receptor beta chains in this list originate from one sample, sequenced in a study of radiotherapy plus CTLA-4 blockade in lung cancer (dated by TCRdb to 2016 to 2019). The library was prepared using the immunoSEQ multiplex PCR assay. Not all clones reach the TCRdb copy of this immuneACCESS table, which keeps in-frame sequences only. Checked studies attribute under half of the gap to unresolved V genes and leave the rest unexplained. The sample yields fewer than 100,000 clones; around 81% were counted once. Approximately 22% of the sample is in the top ten clones. The material was peripheral blood, obtained from a patient treated with radiotherapy plus ipilimumab. The receptors originated from a human donor with non-small cell lung cancer whose response to radiotherapy plus ipilimumab could not be evaluated. Some clones in this sample may be carry-over from other donors' samples.

The chain carries TRBV19 and TRBJ1-1, with TRBD1 matching over 9 bases. This CDR3 is 16 amino acids long. V shed 3 bases, J shed 5 bases, and the junction held 10 bases outside the gene matches. The germline V gene has CDR1 LNHDA and CDR2 SQIVND (reference sequence). The CDR3 DNA is TGTGCCAGTAGTATCTTACACAGGGGGCCGGGGACTGAAGCTTTCTTT. This encodes CASSILHRGPGTEAFF. The full variable domain, with the rest looked up from reference TRBV19 and TRBJ1-1, is DGGITQSPKYLFRKEGQNVTLSCEQNLNHDAMYWYRQDPGQGLRLIYYSQIVNDFQKGDIAEGYSVSREKKESFPLTVTSAQKNPTAFYLCASSILHRGPGTEAFFGQGTRLTVV.

The rearrangement joins TRBV29-1 to TRBJ2-7, with 9 bases lining up with TRBD1. CDR3 length: 14 residues. Germline CDR1 and CDR2: SQVTM and ANQGSEA. The ends lost 2 bases at V and 5 bases at J; junction bases unmatched: 7. In DNA, the CDR3 is TGCAGCGTTGAAACAGGGGGCGCCTGGAACGAGCAGTACTTC. Translated: CSVETGGAWNEQYF.

This clone was seen only once. The chain couples TRBV11-2 to TRBJ2-3; 7 nucleotides match TRBD2. After removal of 1 base from V and 7 bases from J, the junction contained 8 bases not matched to a gene. The CDR3 is made up of 15 amino acids. Germline lookup yields CDR1 SGHAT and CDR2 FQNNGV. The CDR3 sequence: CASSLVRDYNNTQYF. In DNA, the CDR3 is TGTGCCAGCAGCTTAGTAAGGGACTATAATAATACGCAGTATTTT.

The chain employs TRBV4-3 and TRBJ2-5, with 7 positions matching TRBD1. Unmatched junction bases numbered 7, after V lost 0 bases and J lost 3 bases. From germline, CDR1 is LGHNA and CDR2 YSLEER. The CDR3 is 16 amino acids. CDR3 sequence: CASSQEWAGGEETQYF. The CDR3 nucleotides read TGCGCCAGCAGCCAAGAATGGGCAGGGGGAGAAGAGACCCAGTACTTC.

The count of this clone is one. V is TRBV28 and J is TRBJ1-4; TRBD1 might be the D (5 bases). V shed 3 bases and J shed 6 bases, with 11 bases lying between them. Per the germline V gene, CDR1 is MDHEN and CDR2 is SYDVKM. The CDR3 is made up of 14 amino acids. The CDR3 nucleotides read TGTGCCAGCAGTTTCGGGGGAGGGGATGAAAAACTGTTTTTT. It translates to CASSFGGGDEKLFF.

This clone has only one observation. The chain is built from TRBV5-1 and TRBJ2-7; 9 positions agree with TRBD2. The CDR3 spans 15 residues. Germline-derived CDR1 and CDR2 are SGHRS and YFSETQ. V lost 4 bases to trimming and J lost 2 bases; unmatched junction nucleotides: 7. The CDR3 protein is CASSLSGGRTYEQYF. CDR3 nucleotides: TGCGCCAGCAGCCTTAGCGGGGGCCGCACCTACGAGCAGTACTTC.

V and J are TRBV4-1 and TRBJ2-2; D gene ambiguous. This CDR3 has 13 residues. Germline assignment: CDR1 MGHRA and CDR2 YSYEKL. V was pared by 0 bases and J by 5 bases, with 4 bases between. This CDR3 reads CASSQDITGELFF. CDR3 nucleotides: TGCGCCAGCAGCCAAGATATAACCGGGGAGCTGTTTTTT.

This clone was counted once. The chain carries TRBV5-6 and TRBJ2-4; a possible D gene is TRBD1 (5 bases). Trimming removed 0 bases at V and 9 bases at J, with 13 bases between. CDR1 and CDR2 (germline): SGHDT, YYEEEE. The CDR3 is 14 residues long. CDR3 region: CASSLDALQGIQYF. In DNA form, the CDR3 reads TGTGCCAGCAGCTTGGACGCTCTCCAGGGCATTCAGTACTTC.

The chain couples TRBV7-3 to TRBJ1-6; D gene unclear. Trimming shortened V by 2 bases and J by 4 bases, and 6 bases separated the two germline ends. The CDR3 is 14 residues long. Germline V lookup: CDR1 SGHTA, CDR2 FQGTGA. The CDR3 DNA sequence: TGTGCCAGCAGCTTAGGGCTTTATAATTCACCCCTCCACTTT. Its protein is CASSLGLYNSPLHF.

This clone showed up just once. The gene calls are TRBV6-1 and TRBJ2-3; no clear D. The CDR3 runs 12 residues. Trimming left V 1 base short and J 7 bases short, with 6 bases between. Germline CDR1 reads MNHNS; CDR2 reads SASEGT. Here the CDR3 DNA reads TGTGCCAGCAGTGAAGGGCTGAATACGCAGTATTTT. Amino acids: CASSEGLNTQYF.

The genes are TRBV28 and TRBJ2-1; 11 positions agree with TRBD1. Trimming cost V 5 bases and J 3 bases; bases outside gene matches: 6. The CDR3 is 16 amino acids. In germline, CDR1 is MDHEN, CDR2 SYDVKM. The CDR3 DNA reads TGTGCCAGCAGTCCCGCGGGACAGGGGGGCTACAATGAGCAGTTCTTC. Protein sequence: CASSPAGQGGYNEQFF.

The chain combines TRBV28 with TRBJ1-1, with D uncertain. The CDR3 consists of 12 residues. V was trimmed by 8 bases and J by 0 bases, leaving 7 bases between them. CDR1 is MDHEN, CDR2 SYDVKM, per germline. CDR3 nucleotide sequence: TGTGCCAGCGTTCAGTTGAACACTGAAGCTTTCTTT. It specifies CASVQLNTEAFF. Full variable domain (outside the CDR3, taken from reference TRBV28 and TRBJ1-1): DVKVTQSSRYLVKRTGEKVFLECVQDMDHENMFWYRQDPGLGLRLIYFSYDVKMKEKGDIPEGYSVSREKKERFSLILESASTNQTSMYLCASVQLNTEAFFGQGTRLTVV.

The gene calls are TRBV5-1 and TRBJ1-1, with D perhaps TRBD1 (5 bases). CDR3 length equals 15 residues. Germline CDR1 is SGHRS and CDR2 is YFSETQ. The V and J ends lost 3 bases and 3 bases respectively, with 15 bases between them. DNA for the CDR3: TGCGCCAGCAGCTGGACAAGGGCCGGCGACACTGAAGCTTTCTTT. Translation gives CASSWTRAGDTEAFF.

This clone showed up just a few times. J is TRBJ2-7 and V is TRBV4-3; no definite D call. Trimming left V 0 bases short and J 4 bases short, with 7 bases between. Germline values: CDR1 LGHNA, CDR2 YSLEER. The CDR3 totals 13 residues. CDR3 DNA: TGCGCCAGCAGCCAAGAGTCCTTTTACGAGCAGTACTTC. Translation gives CASSQESFYEQYF.